This T cell receptor (beta chain) emerged from a study of cytomegalovirus exposure and HLA in healthy donors. Details on this clone: Its antigen is still unknown.

The PCR contained 60 Vbeta and 13 Jbeta primers. As processed by the authors: In a later analysis, of some 80 million unique beta chains, some 10 million appeared in at least two donors. TCRdb's copy holds only in-frame clones and misses some; the assay was immunoSEQ multiplex PCR. The V and J calls and clone size were taken over from that table, and D and trimming were inferred from the DNA. The sample consists of some 160,000 clones, 65% to 85% of them appearing once. Germline CDR1 and CDR2: SGHDN and FVKESK. V was clipped by 1 base and J by 16 bases, with 14 bases between them. This CDR3 is 12 amino acids long. Study results and caveats: As a later analysis showed, a missense DCLRE1C variant was linked to trimming of TCR beta V- and J-genes. What a later analysis reportedly showed was that an Asian-associated ancestry cluster had fewer N-insertions than the roughly 700-donor mean.

This sequence was found in a woman between 18 and 30 years old in good health and CMV-seronegative. The chain uses TRBV14 and TRBJ2-1; D possibly corresponds to TRBD2 (7 bases). The sequenced material came from PBMCs. The CDR3 sequence is CASSQGGGAVFF. For the CDR3, the DNA is TGTGCCAGCAGCCAAGGTGGGGGGGCCGTCTTCTTC.